The 8 T cell receptor beta chains reported below all come from one sample, sequenced in a study of T cells in Graves' hyperthyroidism and ophthalmopathy. Amplification of TCR beta CDR3 regions used RNA as the template. The study used the HTBI primer set for a first-round RT-PCR of the TCR CDR3. TCRdb processed the multiplex PCR reads anew with MiXCR; each CDR3 protein has one entry. The sample lists fewer than 600,000 distinct CDR3 sequences; 14% were seen once. Sequencing was carried out using blood. These receptors were taken from a woman aged 40 to 49 with Graves' hyperthyroidism.

V and J are TRBV18 and TRBJ1-1; maybe TRBD1 (6 bases). Deletions cut 1 base from V and 7 bases from J, with 10 bases between. This CDR3 is 13 amino acids long. Germline V lookup: CDR1 KGHSH, CDR2 LQKENI. This CDR3 is CASSPLTGIEAFF. The CDR3 region has the DNA TGTGCCAGCTCACCACTGACAGGAATTGAAGCTTTCTTT.

This clonotype was found many times. This chain joins TRBV7-9 and TRBJ2-7, with unresolved D. The germline V gene encodes CDR1 SEHNR and CDR2 FQNEAQ (reference sequence). The CDR3 totals 13 residues. Trimming removed 0 bases at V and 6 bases at J, with 9 bases between. DNA of the CDR3: TGTGCCAGCAGCTTAGCGAGTCAGGCCGAGCAGTACTTC. Translation: CASSLASQAEQYF.

This clonotype was found many times. The V call is TRBV20-1, the J call TRBJ2-1; D call uncertain. This CDR3 region has 13 residues. Germline CDR1 DFQATT, CDR2 SNEGSKA (reference sequence). The ends were cut back, 3 bases at V and 10 bases at J, with 16 bases in the middle. CDR3 loop: CSASISRHKEQFF. In DNA form, the CDR3 reads TGCAGTGCTAGCATCTCTAGACATAAGGAGCAGTTCTTC.

The rearrangement links TRBV18 to TRBJ1-2, with D unresolved. The length of the CDR3 is 13 residues. The V end was cut by 6 bases, the J end by 1 base, with 9 bases between. In germline, CDR1 is KGHSH, CDR2 LQKENI. CDR3 coding DNA: TGTGCCAGCTCGCCGGGGATTAACTATGGCTACACCTTC. It encodes CASSPGINYGYTF.

This clonotype was observed a handful of times. J is TRBJ2-7 and V is TRBV14, with TRBD1 as a possible D gene (6 bases). The CDR3 spans 12 residues. V was trimmed by 5 bases and J by 8 bases, leaving 13 bases between them. Germline V lookup: CDR1 SGHDN, CDR2 FVKESK. The CDR3 sequence: CASSYGGTQQYF. For the CDR3, the DNA is TGTGCCAGCAGCTATGGGGGCACCCAGCAGTACTTC.

This clonotype has a count of ten or more. V is TRBV24-1 and J is TRBJ2-2; 12 bases agree with TRBD1. CDR1 and CDR2 from the germline V gene are KGHDR and SFDVKD. The V and J ends lost 2 bases and 5 bases, in that order; junction bases with no gene match: 2. There are 16 residues in the CDR3. In nucleotides, the CDR3 is TGTGCCACCAGTGATTGGGGACAGGGGGCTACCGGGGAGCTGTTTTTT. Translating it yields CATSDWGQGATGELFF.

This clonotype was picked up many times. The V gene is TRBV30, the J gene TRBJ1-4; no definite D call. Trimming took off 2 bases at V and 5 bases at J, with 12 bases between the two ends. The CDR3 is 14 amino acids. Germline V CDR1 and CDR2: GTSNPN, SVGIG (reference sequence). The CDR3: CAWSPGSHNEKLFF. Here the CDR3 DNA reads TGTGCCTGGAGTCCGGGATCTCACAATGAAAAACTGTTTTTT.

The chain is built from TRBV7-2 and TRBJ2-5; D remains unclear. The CDR3 has 11 residues. Germline V lookup: CDR1 SGHTA, CDR2 FQGNSA. V dropped 0 bases and J dropped 7 bases, with 3 bases sitting between them. The CDR3 coding sequence is TGTGCCAGCAGCTTAGCCTTGACCCAGTACTTC. It encodes CASSLALTQYF.